This TCR beta chain is from a study of molecular identifiers for immune sequencing clone quantification. This clonotype was counted only a few times. MiXCR was run by TCRdb on the PCR reads, yielding one entry per CDR3 protein. Of around 300,000 distinct CDR3 sequences in the sample, under 25% were seen once. Germline V gene data show CDR1 as MNHEY and CDR2 as SVGAGI. There are 17 residues in the CDR3. V lost 3 bases and J lost 5; bases outside the gene matches: 12. This sequence joins TRBV6-5 and TRBJ2-1; 8 bases are shared with TRBD2. This receptor was obtained from a human donor in good health. Some libraries in this study had Jurkat cell RNA spiked in. Sequenced input: naive CD8+ T cells from blood, with Jurkat cell RNA spiked in. The subset is: FACS-sorted CD8+CD4-CCR7+CD45RA+ naive T cells. CDR3 residues: CASSYRISGMIDNEQFF. As DNA, the CDR3 is TGTGCCAGCAGTTATAGAATTAGCGGGATGATCGACAATGAGCAGTTCTTC.